This T cell receptor (beta chain) was found in a study of T-cell reconstitution after alpha-beta-depleted transplantation in children. CDR1 and CDR2 from the germline V gene are MDHEN and SYDVKM. V was trimmed by 6 bases and J by 2 bases, leaving 10 bases between them. The CDR3 contains 14 residues. This clonotype was seen a handful of times. Unique molecular identifiers were built into the TCRbeta library. TCRdb analysed the PCR reads with MiXCR anew, one entry per CDR3 protein. The table includes hundreds of thousands of distinct CDR3 sequences, 16% detected once. The chain combines TRBV28 with TRBJ1-4; weak D call: TRBD1 (6 bases). The sequence derives from a human donor who donated a stem cell graft to a child with acute myeloid leukemia. Sequences were derived from PBMCs from the stem cell graft donor, sampled from the stem cell graft. The CDR3 protein is CASRVQGTNEKLFF. The CDR3 region has the DNA TGTGCCAGCAGGGTACAGGGCACTAATGAAAAACTGTTTTTT.